The rows below give T cell receptor beta chains drawn from one sample of a study of glioma-infiltrating T cells. A single record per CDR3 protein comes from TCRdb applying MiXCR to the multiplex PCR reads. The sample records about 140,000 distinct CDR3 sequences, around 40% being singletons. The sample consisted of glioma tissue, nonneoplastic brain tissue, or PBMCs (not recorded which). The receptors derive from a human donor with low-grade glioma or glioblastoma, undergoing nonglioma brain surgery, or in good health (not recorded which). CDR3s include the opening cysteine and the closing phenylalanine or tryptophan. D genes are given only for firm matches. Where a row states a size, it is once, few, many or the class of an expanded clone; other rows omit it.

j_call: TRBJ1-5
d_call: -
v_call: TRBV6-1
clone_size: -
cdr3_nt: TGTGCCAGCTCGATGAATGAGGATCAGCCCCAGCATTTT
cdr3_aa: CASSMNEDQPQHF

j_call: TRBJ2-7
d_call: -
v_call: TRBV7-9
clone_size: -
cdr3_nt: TGTGCCAGCAGCTGGGACTACGAGCAGTACTTC
cdr3_aa: CASSWDYEQYF

j_call: TRBJ1-1
d_call: -
v_call: TRBV6-1
clone_size: many
cdr3_nt: TGTGCCAGCAGTGCGACAGGTTACACTGAAGCTTTCTTT
cdr3_aa: CASSATGYTEAFF

j_call: TRBJ2-3
d_call: TRBD1
v_call: TRBV7-2
clone_size: -
cdr3_nt: TGTGCCAGCAGCGAGGACAGGGTTCGCACAGATACGCAGTATTTT
cdr3_aa: CASSEDRVRTDTQYF

j_call: TRBJ2-1
d_call: TRBD2
v_call: TRBV7-9
clone_size: few
cdr3_nt: TGTGCCAGCAGCTTAAGGTTTCTAGCGGACTACAATGAGCAGTTCTTC
cdr3_aa: CASSLRFLADYNEQFF

j_call: TRBJ2-7
d_call: TRBD2
v_call: TRBV3-1
clone_size: -
cdr3_nt: TGTGCCAGCAGCCTGCTAGCGGCTCCCTACGAGCAGTACTTC
cdr3_aa: CASSLLAAPYEQYF

j_call: TRBJ1-2
d_call: -
v_call: TRBV6-2/TRBV6-3
clone_size: few
cdr3_nt: TGTGCCACCGCAACAGGCCCCCTAGGCTATGGCTACACCTTC
cdr3_aa: CATATGPLGYGYTF

j_call: TRBJ1-1
d_call: TRBD1
v_call: TRBV7-2
clone_size: -
cdr3_nt: TGTGCCAGCAGGACAGGGGGCGGAACTGAAGCTTTCTTT
cdr3_aa: CASRTGGGTEAFF

j_call: TRBJ2-1
d_call: -
v_call: TRBV28
clone_size: -
cdr3_nt: TGTGCCAGCCAGGGTGCACGGGAGCAGTTCTTC
cdr3_aa: CASQGAREQFF

j_call: TRBJ2-1
d_call: -
v_call: TRBV6-1
clone_size: -
cdr3_nt: TGTGCCAGCAGCACGGGAAGAGCGCTCGCATGGAGGCATGAGCAGTTCTTC
cdr3_aa: CASSTGRALAWRHEQFF

j_call: TRBJ2-3
d_call: TRBD2
v_call: TRBV2
clone_size: -
cdr3_nt: TGTGCCAGCAGTATAGGGACTAGCGGAATCACAGATACGCAGTATTTT
cdr3_aa: CASSIGTSGITDTQYF

j_call: TRBJ2-1
d_call: -
v_call: TRBV27
clone_size: many
cdr3_nt: TGTGCCAGCAAGAAGGGCCATGAGCAGTTCTTC
cdr3_aa: CASKKGHEQFF

j_call: TRBJ2-3
d_call: -
v_call: TRBV27
clone_size: -
cdr3_nt: TGTGCCAGCAGTTTGGAGGGTATCGCAGATACGCGGTATTTT
cdr3_aa: CASSLEGIADTRYF

j_call: TRBJ2-4
d_call: -
v_call: TRBV28
clone_size: -
cdr3_nt: TGTGCCAGCAGTTTTGGGGGCCCAAAAAACATTCAGTACTTC
cdr3_aa: CASSFGGPKNIQYF

j_call: TRBJ2-3
d_call: -
v_call: TRBV5-4
clone_size: -
cdr3_nt: TGTGCCAGCAGCGCGGACTGCTTCACAGATACGCAGTATTTT
cdr3_aa: CASSADCFTDTQYF

j_call: TRBJ2-1
d_call: -
v_call: TRBV4-1
clone_size: -
cdr3_nt: TGCGCCAGCAGCCAAGAAAGGAATGAGCAGTTCTTC
cdr3_aa: CASSQERNEQFF

j_call: TRBJ2-5
d_call: -
v_call: TRBV7-2
clone_size: -
cdr3_nt: TGTGCCAGCAGCTTAGTAACCGGGAAGGAGACCCAGTACTTC
cdr3_aa: CASSLVTGKETQYF

j_call: TRBJ2-1
d_call: -
v_call: TRBV12-3/TRBV12-4
clone_size: few
cdr3_nt: TGTGCCAGCAGTTTAGGAAGGGGAGAGCAGTTCTTC
cdr3_aa: CASSLGRGEQFF

j_call: TRBJ2-5
d_call: -
v_call: TRBV7-2
clone_size: once
cdr3_nt: TGTGCCAGCAGCCGCCGCAGTAAATCGACAGAGAACCAAGAGACCCAGTACTTC
cdr3_aa: CASSRRSKSTENQETQYF

j_call: TRBJ2-1
d_call: -
v_call: TRBV20-1
clone_size: -
cdr3_nt: TGCAGTGCTAGAGGACCGGACTCCACCTACGAGCAGTTCTTC
cdr3_aa: CSARGPDSTYEQFF

j_call: TRBJ1-1
d_call: TRBD1
v_call: TRBV6-1
clone_size: many
cdr3_nt: TGTGCCAGCAGTTCAGGGGGCCTGAATGCTTTCTTT
cdr3_aa: CASSSGGLNAFF

j_call: TRBJ1-2
d_call: -
v_call: TRBV6-1
clone_size: few
cdr3_nt: TGTGCCAGCAGTGCCGGGGGCTTTGGCTACACCTTC
cdr3_aa: CASSAGGFGYTF

j_call: TRBJ1-5
d_call: -
v_call: TRBV20-1
clone_size: -
cdr3_nt: TGCAGTGCTAGACCCCTAGACGGGGGGGGCAATCAGCCCCAGCATTTT
cdr3_aa: CSARPLDGGGNQPQHF

j_call: TRBJ2-7
d_call: TRBD1
v_call: TRBV6-6
clone_size: -
cdr3_nt: TGTGCCAGCAGTTACGCCGAAGTACAGGGGGTCGACGAGCAGTACTTC
cdr3_aa: CASSYAEVQGVDEQYF

j_call: TRBJ1-2
d_call: -
v_call: TRBV4-3
clone_size: -
cdr3_nt: TGCGCCAGCAGCCAAGATTTCGGAAAGCCCTATGGCTACACCTTC
cdr3_aa: CASSQDFGKPYGYTF

j_call: TRBJ2-4
d_call: TRBD2
v_call: TRBV7-2
clone_size: few
cdr3_nt: TGTGCCAGCAGCTTAGGTGCGGGAGTGAACATTCAGTACTTC
cdr3_aa: CASSLGAGVNIQYF

j_call: TRBJ2-2
d_call: TRBD1
v_call: TRBV6-6
clone_size: many
cdr3_nt: TGTGCCAGCAGTTACGGGACAGACTACGCGAACACCGGGGAGCTGTTTTTT
cdr3_aa: CASSYGTDYANTGELFF

j_call: TRBJ2-5
d_call: TRBD2
v_call: TRBV11-2
clone_size: -
cdr3_nt: TGTGCCAGCAGCTCAACTAGCGTTCCAGAGACCAAGTACTTC
cdr3_aa: CASSSTSVPETKYF

j_call: TRBJ1-1
d_call: -
v_call: TRBV2
clone_size: -
cdr3_nt: TGTGCCAGCAGTGAAGAGGACAGCTTGAACAATGAAGCTTTCTTT
cdr3_aa: CASSEEDSLNNEAFF

j_call: TRBJ2-3
d_call: TRBD2
v_call: TRBV4-2
clone_size: -
cdr3_nt: TGTGCCAGCAGCCAAGATCTCGCGGGAGTAGATACGCAGTATTTT
cdr3_aa: CASSQDLAGVDTQYF

j_call: TRBJ2-3
d_call: -
v_call: TRBV7-2
clone_size: few
cdr3_nt: TGTGCCAGCAGCCAGGGCCTGGGAACAGATACGCAGTATTTT
cdr3_aa: CASSQGLGTDTQYF

j_call: TRBJ2-7
d_call: TRBD2
v_call: TRBV4-1
clone_size: -
cdr3_nt: TGCGCCAGCAGCCAAGTTCACGAGACTAGCGGTTACGAGCAGTACTTC
cdr3_aa: CASSQVHETSGYEQYF

j_call: TRBJ1-1
d_call: -
v_call: TRBV29-1
clone_size: -
cdr3_nt: TGCAGCGTTGGAGCCGGGACACCGAACACTGAAGCTTTCTTT
cdr3_aa: CSVGAGTPNTEAFF

j_call: TRBJ1-2
d_call: -
v_call: TRBV4-1
clone_size: -
cdr3_nt: TGCGCCAGCAGTCGTCGGGACGGAGCCTATGGCTACACCTTC
cdr3_aa: CASSRRDGAYGYTF

j_call: TRBJ1-5
d_call: -
v_call: TRBV7-8
clone_size: few
cdr3_nt: TGTGCCAGCAGTATCACCAGACTAAATGGGCTCGGGCATCAGCCCCAGCATTTT
cdr3_aa: CASSITRLNGLGHQPQHF

j_call: TRBJ1-1
d_call: TRBD1
v_call: TRBV4-3
clone_size: -
cdr3_nt: TGCGCCAGCAGCCAAGATCGGGGACAGGGGGCTTTCTTT
cdr3_aa: CASSQDRGQGAFF

j_call: TRBJ2-3
d_call: TRBD2
v_call: TRBV20-1
clone_size: many
cdr3_nt: TGCAGTGCTGAGCAACTAGCGGGCACAGATACGCAGTATTTT
cdr3_aa: CSAEQLAGTDTQYF

j_call: TRBJ1-2
d_call: -
v_call: TRBV20-1
clone_size: -
cdr3_nt: TGCAGTGCTAGTAACGCTAACTATGGCTACACCTTC
cdr3_aa: CSASNANYGYTF

j_call: TRBJ2-3
d_call: -
v_call: TRBV7-2
clone_size: -
cdr3_nt: TGTGCCAGCAGCTTAGAATCCCCGACAGATACGCAGTATTTT
cdr3_aa: CASSLESPTDTQYF

j_call: TRBJ2-7
d_call: -
v_call: TRBV4-1
clone_size: few
cdr3_nt: TGCGCCAGCAGCCAAGATTCTATGCCGGCCCCGGATGCCTACGAGCAGTACTTC
cdr3_aa: CASSQDSMPAPDAYEQYF

j_call: TRBJ2-1
d_call: -
v_call: TRBV6-1
clone_size: few
cdr3_nt: TGTGCCAGCAGTGACACCGGGGGCAGCTACAATGAGCAGTTCTTC
cdr3_aa: CASSDTGGSYNEQFF

j_call: TRBJ1-1
d_call: -
v_call: TRBV10-1
clone_size: -
cdr3_nt: TGCGCCAGCAGTGAGTCGACGGGCGGCACTGAAGCTTTCTTT
cdr3_aa: CASSESTGGTEAFF

j_call: TRBJ2-3
d_call: -
v_call: TRBV7-6
clone_size: medium-sized
cdr3_nt: TGTGCCCGCAGCCTGCTAGCGAGCACAGATACGCAGTATTTT
cdr3_aa: CARSLLASTDTQYF

j_call: TRBJ2-7
d_call: -
v_call: TRBV28
clone_size: few
cdr3_nt: TGTGCCAGCAGGCCGGGGACTGGGTACGAGCAGTACTTC
cdr3_aa: CASRPGTGYEQYF

j_call: TRBJ2-5
d_call: TRBD2
v_call: TRBV20-1
clone_size: -
cdr3_nt: TGCAGTGCTAGGCTAGCGGAGACCCAAGAGACCCAGTACTTC
cdr3_aa: CSARLAETQETQYF

j_call: TRBJ2-1
d_call: -
v_call: TRBV6-2/TRBV6-3
clone_size: many
cdr3_nt: TGTGCCAGCAGTTACCCGGCTAGCGAGTACAATGAGCAGTTCTTC
cdr3_aa: CASSYPASEYNEQFF

j_call: TRBJ2-3
d_call: -
v_call: TRBV11-2
clone_size: few
cdr3_nt: TGTGCCAGCAGGGGATTAAGAGGCACAGATACGCAGTATTTT
cdr3_aa: CASRGLRGTDTQYF

j_call: TRBJ2-5
d_call: -
v_call: TRBV28
clone_size: once
cdr3_nt: TGTGCCAGCATAGGCAGCCAAGAGTCCCAGTACTTC
cdr3_aa: CASIGSQESQYF

j_call: TRBJ1-5
d_call: -
v_call: TRBV7-2
clone_size: -
cdr3_nt: TGTGCCCGCAGCTCAACTAATCAGCCCCAGCATTTT
cdr3_aa: CARSSTNQPQHF

j_call: TRBJ2-1
d_call: -
v_call: TRBV6-6
clone_size: -
cdr3_nt: TGTGCCAGCAGTTACTCGGAGGGGCTGGATGAGCAGTTCTTC
cdr3_aa: CASSYSEGLDEQFF

j_call: TRBJ1-2
d_call: -
v_call: TRBV6-2/TRBV6-3
clone_size: -
cdr3_nt: TGTGCCAGCAGTTCCGGACGGATTTATGGCTACACCTTC
cdr3_aa: CASSSGRIYGYTF

j_call: TRBJ2-2
d_call: -
v_call: TRBV27
clone_size: few
cdr3_nt: TGTGCCAGCAGTTACCATAATTCAGGGGCCGGGGAGCTGTTTTTT
cdr3_aa: CASSYHNSGAGELFF

j_call: TRBJ2-5
d_call: TRBD2
v_call: TRBV20-1
clone_size: many
cdr3_nt: TGCAGTGCTAGTGGAGGGACTAGCGGACAAGAGACCCAGTACTTC
cdr3_aa: CSASGGTSGQETQYF

j_call: TRBJ2-7
d_call: -
v_call: TRBV7-9
clone_size: -
cdr3_nt: TGTGCCCGCAGCTCCACAGGGAATGAGCAGTACTTC
cdr3_aa: CARSSTGNEQYF